The T cell receptor beta chain under discussion was sequenced for a study of blood T cells in healthy people across ages. Study-level findings and limits: The donors' CMV status was not determined, possibly confounding changes in expanded clonotypes.

Per germline, CDR1 SEHNR and CDR2 FQNEAQ (reference sequence). The CDR3 consists of 13 residues. V gave up 5 bases and J gave up 9 bases, with 14 bases separating them. A second PCR, run for roughly 7 to 11 cycles, used a sample-barcoded 5' primer plus a J-beta primer mix. TCRdb independently ran MiXCR on the 5' RACE reads; one entry per CDR3 protein. The table includes hundreds of thousands of distinct CDR3 sequences, less than 30% detected once. Isolation per sample recovered at least 6 million PBMCs. Extracted total RNA amounted to at least 5.5 micrograms for each sample. This clonotype has ten or more counts. Its antigen is currently unknown.

Sequencing used blood. This clonotype originated in a woman between 65 and 79 years old in good health. The chain combines TRBV7-9 with TRBJ2-1; D gene ambiguous. The chain's CDR3 is CASSPTAASEQFF. The CDR3 DNA sequence: TGTGCCAGCAGCCCGACGGCAGCTTCTGAGCAGTTCTTC.